The rows below give T cell receptor beta chains drawn from one sample of a study of T-cell memory formation after mild COVID-19. TCRdb re-analysed the 5' RACE reads in MiXCR, keeping a single row per CDR3 protein. Found here are over 350,000 distinct CDR3 sequences, approximately 16% of them singletons; the top ten hold 20% to 25%. Sequences were obtained from PBMCs or a T cell subset sorted from them (not recorded which). These receptors were collected from a man aged 18 to 30 who had mild COVID-19 (a few samples of this study predate the infection). Cell type and time point are not known. The CDR3 runs from the conserved cysteine through the conserved F or W. D genes are given only for firm matches. Size is omitted from some rows. Given values are once, few, many or a class for expanded clones.

- - TRBJ2-5 TRBV18 TGTGCCAGCTCACCAGGAGGGGGCGGAGAGACCCAGTACTTC CASSPGGGGETQYF
- - TRBJ2-2 TRBV12-3/TRBV12-4 TGTGCCAGCAGTTTAGCGGACTCCCCCGGGGAGCTGTTTTTT CASSLADSPGELFF
- many TRBJ1-5 TRBV20-1 TGCAGTGCTAGGAGGAACGCATGGCCTCAGCCCCAGCATTTT CSARRNAWPQPQHF
- few TRBJ2-1 TRBV7-2 TGTGCCAGCAGCTTTTGGGGTACCAATGAGCAGTTCTTC CASSFWGTNEQFF
- - TRBJ2-5 TRBV7-9 TGTGCCAGCAGCGCAAAGCCCCCAGAGACCCAGTACTTC CASSAKPPETQYF
TRBD2 - TRBJ2-3 TRBV18 TGTGCCAGCTCACCCACCAGCGGGGCTGATACGCAGTATTTT CASSPTSGADTQYF
- - TRBJ2-5 TRBV29-1 TGCAGCGCCGGGATCTCCGGAGAGACCCAGTACTTC CSAGISGETQYF
TRBD1 few TRBJ2-2 TRBV12-3/TRBV12-4 TGTGCCAGCAGTCCCGGTGGGACAGTCCCCACCGGGGAGCTGTTTTTT CASSPGGTVPTGELFF
- - TRBJ2-4 TRBV7-2 TGTGCCAAAAACATTCAGTACTTC CAKNIQYF
- few TRBJ2-3 TRBV11-2 TGTGCCAGCAGCTTAAATCTGGTAGCTGCAGATACGCAGTATTTT CASSLNLVAADTQYF
TRBD1 few TRBJ2-7 TRBV12-3/TRBV12-4 TGTGCCAGCAGTGAAGGGGGCTTTGACCGGGACAAGAAGTACTTC CASSEGGFDRDKKYF
- - TRBJ2-1 TRBV2 TGTGCCAGCACGCAGGGGAGGGTTGAGCAGTTCTTC CASTQGRVEQFF
- few TRBJ1-1 TRBV30 TGTGCCTCAGGCAGACAGCTCAACACTGAAGCTTTCTTT CASGRQLNTEAFF
- - TRBJ2-3 TRBV5-1 TGCGCCAGCAGCCGCCGGGACGGGACTAGCACAGATACGCAGTATTTT CASSRRDGTSTDTQYF
- few TRBJ1-1 TRBV10-3 TGTGCCTCCAACGGGGGCACTGAAGCTTTCTTT CASNGGTEAFF
TRBD1 - TRBJ1-1 TRBV12-3/TRBV12-4 TGTGCCAGCAGTTTCCGGGACAGGGGGACTGAAGCTTTCTTT CASSFRDRGTEAFF
- - TRBJ1-1 TRBV18 TGTGCCAGCTCACCCGTCGGCTCCAGGAACACTGAAGCTTTCTTT CASSPVGSRNTEAFF
- - TRBJ2-7 TRBV12-3/TRBV12-4 TGTGCCAGCAGTTTAGATGTACAGGGTGGCTACGAGCAGTACTTC CASSLDVQGGYEQYF
- few TRBJ1-2 TRBV5-1 TGCGCCAGCAGCTTGGGTTCAGGGGACTTCTATGGCTACACCTTC CASSLGSGDFYGYTF
- - TRBJ1-2 TRBV12-3/TRBV12-4 TGTGCCAGCACCCAATTTTTTCTGCCTAACTATGGCTACACCTTC CASTQFFLPNYGYTF
- - TRBJ2-7 TRBV5-6 TGTGCCAGCTCTAGGGTGGGGGCGAGAGAGCAGTACTTC CASSRVGAREQYF
TRBD2 - TRBJ2-1 TRBV27 TGTGCCAGCAGCCGACCTAGCGGGGCATGGGATGAGCAGTTCTTC CASSRPSGAWDEQFF
- - TRBJ2-3 TRBV5-5 TGTGCCAGCAGCTTGGAGGCAGGGTGGGATACGCAGTATTTT CASSLEAGWDTQYF
TRBD1 once TRBJ1-1 TRBV7-2 TGTGCCAGCAGCTTAGCGACCGGGACAGGGAGGGGAGTTGGAGCTTTCTTT CASSLATGTGRGVGAFF
- few TRBJ2-2 TRBV10-2 TGCGCCAGCAGTGAATATCGGGTGGGGGAGCTGTTTTTT CASSEYRVGELFF
TRBD1 - TRBJ1-5 TRBV6-2/TRBV6-3 TGTGCCAGCAGAGAATCGACAGGGGTAGGGCAGCCCCAGCATTTT CASRESTGVGQPQHF
- few TRBJ2-2 TRBV10-3 TGTGCCACCAGGTTCGGGGCCACCGGGGAGCTGTTTTTT CATRFGATGELFF
- - TRBJ1-2 TRBV5-1 TGCGCCAGCAGCTTGGCCAGTAGGGGACGGAACTATGGCTACACCTTC CASSLASRGRNYGYTF